One and the same sample provided the 24 T cell receptor beta chains below, sequenced in a study of blood T cells in healthy people across ages. A second PCR of roughly 6 to 12 cycles used a sample-barcoded 5' primer and a J-beta primer mix. TCRdb re-analysed the 5' RACE reads in MiXCR, keeping a single row per CDR3 protein. This table holds approximately 700,000 distinct CDR3 sequences, 32% found once. Material for sequencing was blood. The receptor source for this set is a woman older than 75 in good health.

V usage is TRBV6-1 and J usage is TRBJ2-5; TRBD1 agrees at 8 bases. The CDR3 is 14 residues long. V trimming: 3 bases; J trimming: 3 bases; junction bases outside the gene matches: 3. Germline CDR1 and CDR2: MNHNS and SASEGT. CDR3 sequence (DNA): TGTGCCAGCAGTGATGTGGACAGGGAAGAGACCCAGTACTTC. It encodes CASSDVDREETQYF.

This clonotype was detected ten times or more. The chain employs TRBV5-5 and TRBJ1-2; D gene ambiguous. Trimming shortened V by 5 bases and J by 4 bases, and 15 bases separated the two germline ends. Germline values: CDR1 SGHKS, CDR2 YYEKEE (reference sequence). This CDR3 contains 14 residues. CDR3: CASRPLGATYGYTF. The DNA of the CDR3 is TGTGCCAGCAGACCCCTGGGAGCGACCTATGGCTACACCTTC. Together with reference TRBV5-5 and TRBJ1-2, the CDR3 gives the full variable domain: DAGVTQSPTHLIKTRGQQVTLRCSPISGHKSVSWYQQVLGQGPQFIFQYYEKEERGRGNFPDRFSARQFPNYSSELNVNALLLGDSALYLCASRPLGATYGYTFGSGTRLTVV.

In the case of this clonotype: A much bigger clone sits one base away, suggesting this may be a read error. This CDR3 is CASQLAGEGDEQYF. For the CDR3, the DNA is TGTGCCAGCCAACTAGCGGGGGAGGGCGATGAGCAGTACTTC. This sequence joins TRBV25-1 and TRBJ2-5; 11 nucleotides line up with TRBD2. The CDR3 spans 14 residues. Germline V gene data show CDR1 as MGHDK and CDR2 as SYGVNS. J was trimmed by 11 bases and V by 8 bases; bases with no gene match: 13. Filled out from reference TRBV25-1 and TRBJ2-5, the complete variable domain reads EADIYQTPRYLVIGTGKKITLECSQTMGHDKMYWYQQDPGMELHLIHYSYGVNSTEKGDLSSESTVSRIRTEHFPLTLESARPSHTSQYLCASQLAGEGDEQYFGPGTRLLVL.

Of note for this clonotype: This could be a read error, since a much larger clone is one nucleotide away. The rearrangement uses TRBV7-6 and TRBJ2-7; a weak D match, TRBD1 (5 bases). Germline V CDR1 and CDR2: SGHVS, FNYEAQ. CDR3 length equals 14 residues. The CDR3 loop reads CAGSARVADDEQYF. Here the CDR3 DNA reads TGTGCCGGCAGCGCCAGGGTGGCTGACGACGAGCAGTACTTC.

This clonotype was seen ten or more times. V and J are TRBV6-4 and TRBJ2-1; D may be TRBD1 (5 bases). The CDR3 is 13 residues long. Trimming took 6 bases from V and 2 from J, leaving 8 bases between them. From germline, CDR1 is MRHNA and CDR2 SNTAGT. The CDR3 nucleotides are TGTGCCAGCAGCAGGGAACCCTACAATGAGCAGTTCTTC. Translated: CASSREPYNEQFF.

This clonotype has more than one count but fewer than ten. DNA of the CDR3: TGTGCCAGCAGTTGGCGGACAGGGGTTCACGAGCAGTACTTC. Translated, it gives CASSWRTGVHEQYF. The chain couples TRBV28 to TRBJ2-7; TRBD1 agrees at 9 bases. Germline V gives CDR1 MDHEN, CDR2 SYDVKM. The CDR3 loop spans 14 amino acids. V dropped 4 bases and J dropped 5; count of bases not matched to a gene: 6.

The table lists this clonotype with many counts. This chain uses TRBV7-2 with TRBJ2-7; TRBD1 might be the D (6 bases). V lost 3 bases and J 0 bases, leaving 9 bases between the germline ends. Germline V gene data show CDR1 as SGHTA and CDR2 as FQGNSA. The CDR3 length is 14 residues. The CDR3 nucleotides are TGTGCCAGCAGCTTTGACAGGTTCTCCTACGAGCAGTACTTC. Translating it yields CASSFDRFSYEQYF. Full variable domain (outside the CDR3, taken from reference TRBV7-2 and TRBJ2-7): GAGVSQSPSNKVTEKGKDVELRCDPISGHTALYWYRQSLGQGLEFLIYFQGNSAPDKSGLPSDRFSAERTGGSVSTLTIQRTQQEDSAVYLCASSFDRFSYEQYFGPGTRLTVT.

The table lists this clonotype with a few counts. A much larger clone differs by one base, so this may be a read error. The CDR3 protein is CASSPSGGVTEQYF. DNA of the CDR3: TGTGCCAGCAGTCCCAGCGGGGGGGTGACTGAGCAGTACTTC. V is TRBV7-3 and J is TRBJ2-5, with 10 positions matching TRBD2. CDR3 size: 14 residues. CDR1 is SGHTA and CDR2 is FQGTGA in the germline V gene. Losses at the gene ends were 6 bases for V and 11 bases for J; bases not matched to a gene: 12.

The chain couples TRBV3-1 to TRBJ2-1; TRBD1 agrees at 7 bases. Per the germline V gene, CDR1 is LGHDT and CDR2 is YNNKEL (reference sequence). The V gene end was trimmed by 4 bases and the J gene end by 6 bases; junction bases not matched to a gene: 3. CDR3 length equals 13 residues. The CDR3 reads CASSRQGSNEQFF. CDR3 sequence (DNA): TGTGCCAGCAGCCGACAGGGCTCCAATGAGCAGTTCTTC.

This clonotype has at least ten counts. A much larger clone differs from this one at a single base, so this may be a read error. The V call is TRBV5-1, the J call TRBJ1-2; maybe TRBD1 (5 bases). Germline CDR1 is SGHRS and CDR2 is YFSETQ. The CDR3 extends over 14 amino acids. Trimming shortened V by 8 bases and J by 4 bases, and 18 bases separated the two germline ends. CDR3 protein: CASRQRDGGYGYTF. The CDR3 region has the DNA TGCGCCAGTAGACAACGGGACGGCGGCTATGGCTACACCTTC.

This chain joins TRBV30 and TRBJ2-1, with TRBD2 matching 13 bases. V lost 3 bases and J lost 7; bases outside the gene matches: 21. Germline lookup yields CDR1 GTSNPN and CDR2 SVGIG (reference sequence). This CDR3 has 20 residues. CDR3 nucleotide sequence: TGTGCCTGGAGCGCTCGGTGGGGCGCCGAGACTAGCGGGGGGAAGAATGAGCAGTTCTTC. Its translation is CAWSARWGAETSGGKNEQFF.

This clonotype was seen ten or more times. The chain couples TRBV6-5 to TRBJ2-3; no clear D gene. The V gene lost 0 bases and the J gene lost 5 bases, with 6 bases spanning the gap. The germline V gene encodes CDR1 MNHEY and CDR2 SVGAGI. The CDR3 sequence is 13 residues long. CDR3 region: CASSYSVKDTQYF. The CDR3 region has the DNA TGTGCCAGCAGTTACTCGGTAAAAGATACGCAGTATTTT.

The V call is TRBV28, the J call TRBJ2-3; D uncertain. The ends were cut back, 6 bases at V and 2 bases at J, with 12 bases in the middle. Germline assignment: CDR1 MDHEN and CDR2 SYDVKM. There are 14 residues in the CDR3. The CDR3 bases are TGTGCCAGCAGCTTTTCCAGGAACACAGATACGCAGTATTTT. This sequence encodes CASSFSRNTDTQYF.

The table lists this clonotype with many counts. The genes are TRBV20-1 and TRBJ1-2; the D gene is possibly TRBD1 (5 bases). V dropped 2 bases and J dropped 4 bases, with 14 bases sitting between them. This CDR3 is 14 amino acids long. CDR1 and CDR2 from the germline V gene are DFQATT and SNEGSKA (reference sequence). CDR3 loop: CSARPPGPTYGYTF. The CDR3 DNA reads TGCAGTGCTAGACCGCCAGGGCCAACCTATGGCTACACCTTC.

At least ten counts were recorded for this clonotype. The junction and the germline gene differ at one end; a read error may be behind it. The V gene is TRBV20-1, the J gene TRBJ1-5; weak D call: TRBD1 (6 bases). This CDR3 region has 14 residues. The V gene's germline CDR1 is DFQATT and CDR2 SNEGSKA (reference sequence). This CDR3 reads CSARDRRVNQPQHF. CDR3 nucleotide sequence: TGCAGTGCAAGAGACAGGCGGGTGAATCAGCCCCAGCATTTT.

Worth noting for this clonotype: With a much larger clone just one base away, this may be a read error. The gene calls are TRBV12-3 or TRBV12-4 and TRBJ2-3; the match to TRBD2 covers 7 bases. V trimming: 11 bases; J trimming: 0 bases; junction bases outside the gene matches: 14. The CDR3 runs 16 residues. The CDR3 loop reads CAGYNWGGTSTDTQYF. As DNA, the CDR3 is TGTGCCGGCTACAACTGGGGGGGTACTAGCACAGATACGCAGTATTTT.

This clonotype was counted at least ten times. The chain is built from TRBV6-2 or TRBV6-3 and TRBJ2-3; D call uncertain. The CDR3 loop spans 14 amino acids. The V end lost 3 bases, the J end lost 5 bases, and 12 bases lay between the germline ends. Germline V gives CDR1 MNHEY, CDR2 SVGEGT. This chain's CDR3 is CASSYLPRGDTQYF. The CDR3 region has the DNA TGTGCCAGCAGTTATTTGCCCCGCGGAGATACGCAGTATTTT.

This clonotype was picked up a small number of times. The chain links TRBV15 to TRBJ1-1; D not resolved. The germline V and J ends were trimmed by 0 bases and 0 bases, with 8 bases remaining between them. Germline V gives CDR1 LNHNV, CDR2 YYDKDF (reference sequence). CDR3 length: 15 residues. Here the CDR3 reads CATSRDNSLNTEAFF. The CDR3 DNA is TGTGCCACCAGCAGAGATAACAGTCTGAACACTGAAGCTTTCTTT.

The chain is built from TRBV7-3 and TRBJ2-7; 8 nucleotides align to TRBD2. With 2 bases clipped from V and 2 bases from J, the junction kept 5 bases outside the gene matches. The length of the CDR3 is 15 residues. Germline V gene lookup returns CDR1 SGHTA and CDR2 FQGTGA. CDR3 sequence reads: CASSLQAGDPYEQYF. The CDR3 DNA follows: TGTGCCAGCAGCTTACAAGCGGGGGACCCCTACGAGCAGTACTTC.

CDR3 loop: CASSHPGNRVDEQFF. CDR3 in DNA: TGCGCCAGCAGCCACCCAGGCAATCGCGTGGATGAGCAGTTCTTC. The chain joins TRBV4-1 to TRBJ2-1; no clear D gene. CDR3 length: 15 amino acids. Germline V gene data show CDR1 as MGHRA and CDR2 as YSYEKL. V lost 3 bases, J lost 8 bases, and 17 bases lay in between.

The rearrangement links TRBV11-3 to TRBJ2-3; D possibly uses TRBD1 or TRBD2 (5 bases each). Germline lookup yields CDR1 SGHNT and CDR2 YENEEA. The CDR3 has 15 amino acids. V dropped 3 bases and J dropped 4 bases, with 14 bases sitting between them. The CDR3: CASSFRGGDPDTQYF. The CDR3 DNA reads TGTGCCAGCAGCTTTCGGGGTGGGGACCCAGATACGCAGTATTTT.

The chain couples TRBV7-2 to TRBJ2-1; tentatively, D is TRBD1 or TRBD2 (5 bases each). Trimming shortened V by 5 bases and J by 4 bases, and 12 bases separated the two germline ends. Germline CDR1 SGHTA, CDR2 FQGNSA. The CDR3 covers 14 residues. CDR3 nucleotides: TGTGCCAGCAGCAAAGGGACCGAGTACAATGAGCAGTTCTTC. Translated, it gives CASSKGTEYNEQFF.

This clonotype was observed many times. This may stem from a read error, because a much larger clone lies one nucleotide away. The J gene is TRBJ2-1, the V gene TRBV7-3; 8 nucleotides align to TRBD2. The J call may be in error: the DNA end matches TRBJ2-7 better. Germline assignment: CDR1 SGHTA and CDR2 FQGTGA. CDR3 length: 17 amino acids. The CDR3 region is CASSSQGRGASYNEQYF. Here the CDR3 DNA reads TGTGCCAGCAGCTCCCAGGGGCGGGGGGCCTCTTACAATGAGCAGTACTTC.

This sequence joins TRBV29-1 and TRBJ2-7; 8 bases align to TRBD2. Trimming at V came to 6 bases and at J to 3 bases, leaving 7 bases not matched to a gene. CDR1 is SQVTM and CDR2 is ANQGSEA in the germline V gene. This CDR3 contains 13 residues. CDR3 DNA: TGCAGCGTGAGGGGAAGCGGGAGCTACGAGCAGTACTTC. As protein: CSVRGSGSYEQYF.